This TCR beta chain was retrieved from a study of blood T cells in healthy people across ages. It was around 10 milliliters of peripheral blood that were drawn from each donor. PCR was performed a second time for about 7 to 11 cycles using a sample-barcoded 5' primer and a J-beta primer mix. TCRdb reprocessed the 5' RACE reads via MiXCR and lists one record per CDR3 protein. The sample shows about 970,000 distinct CDR3 sequences, roughly 51% of them seen only once. Comments on this clonotype: Its antigen is currently unknown.

The length of the CDR3 is 16 residues. Germline-derived CDR1 and CDR2 are SGHTA and FQGNSA. Deletions cut 5 bases from V and 0 bases from J, with 15 bases between. Overall study findings and caveats: Among long-lived donors, naive CD4+ cells were more numerous and diversity higher than in aged donors.

The TCR sequence derives from a woman aged 55 to 70 in good health. Sample: blood. The rearrangement joins TRBV7-2 to TRBJ2-3; tentative D call: TRBD2 (6 bases). Written as DNA, the CDR3 is TGTGCCAGCAGCCCGGGGACTCCCACTAGCACAGATACGCAGTATTTT. It specifies CASSPGTPTSTDTQYF. Using reference TRBV7-2 and TRBJ2-3 for the parts outside the CDR3, the full variable domain is GAGVSQSPSNKVTEKGKDVELRCDPISGHTALYWYRQSLGQGLEFLIYFQGNSAPDKSGLPSDRFSAERTGGSVSTLTIQRTQQEDSAVYLCASSPGTPTSTDTQYFGPGTRLTVL.